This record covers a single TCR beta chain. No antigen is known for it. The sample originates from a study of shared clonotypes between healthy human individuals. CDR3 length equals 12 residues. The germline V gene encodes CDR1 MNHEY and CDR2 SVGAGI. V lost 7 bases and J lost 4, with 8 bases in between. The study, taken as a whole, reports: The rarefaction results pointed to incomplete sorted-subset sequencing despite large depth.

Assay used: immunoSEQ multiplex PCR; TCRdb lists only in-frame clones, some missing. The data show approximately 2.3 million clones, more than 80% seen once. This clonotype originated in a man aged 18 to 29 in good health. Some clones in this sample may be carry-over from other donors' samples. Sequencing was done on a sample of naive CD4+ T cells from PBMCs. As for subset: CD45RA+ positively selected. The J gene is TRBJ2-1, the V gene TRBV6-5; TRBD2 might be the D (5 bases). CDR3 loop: CASKGAYNEQFF. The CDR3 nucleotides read TGTGCCAGCAAGGGAGCTTACAATGAGCAGTTCTTC.